This paragraph reports one T cell receptor (beta chain). The record originates from a study of blood T cell repertoires in COVID-19. Method: immunoSEQ multiplex PCR; TCRdb's copy keeps in-frame clones and lacks some. The table shows more than 300,000 clones, with under 95% occurring only once. CDR1 and CDR2 (germline): MNHEY, SVGAGI. The CDR3 runs 14 residues. Trimming took 2 bases from V and 3 from J, leaving 8 bases between them. Sequenced sample: peripheral blood. This rearrangement joins TRBV6-5 to TRBJ1-3; tentative D call: TRBD1 (5 bases). This receptor was obtained from a woman younger than 35 who had recovered from COVID-19. The CDR3 DNA is TGTGCCAGCAGTTACGATGACAGTGGAAACACCATATATTTT. Translation gives CASSYDDSGNTIYF.